This T cell receptor beta chain was profiled in a study of radiotherapy plus CTLA-4 blockade in lung cancer. Per the germline V gene, CDR1 is SGHDT and CDR2 is YYEEEE. This CDR3 spans 14 amino acids. Produced via immunoSEQ multiplex PCR; TCRdb's table is partial and in-frame only. In the table there are fewer than 65,000 clones, approximately 80% of which are singletons. The sample was peripheral blood, taken from a patient treated with radiotherapy plus ipilimumab. The receptor's source is a human donor with non-small cell lung cancer whose response to radiotherapy plus ipilimumab could not be evaluated. The chain has TRBV5-6 and TRBJ2-5; TRBD2 might be the D (5 bases). The DNA end is a closer match to TRBJ2-7, so the J assignment may be wrong. The CDR3 bases are TGTGCCAGCAGCCGACGGGCCGAGGGCTCCGAGCAGTACTTC. Its translation: CASSRRAEGSEQYF.